The 29 T cell receptor beta chains reported below all come from one sample, sequenced in a study of T cell responses to AZD1222 COVID-19 vaccine (dated by TCRdb to about 2021). Library method: the immunoSEQ multiplex PCR assay. TCRdb's version of the immuneACCESS table is confined to in-frame rearrangements and falls short of the full clone set. An unresolved V gene accounts for under half of the shortfall where checked; the remainder is of unknown origin. The sample data list about 150,000 clones, and roughly 93% of these were observed just once. Of the sample, 1.9% is held by the ten largest clones. The label giving this sample's time point can be read as: about 28 days (+/-7) after the second vaccine dose. This specimen was peripheral blood, taken 28 days after the second AZD1222 dose. The receptors originated from an adult who received the AZD1222 COVID-19 vaccine.

V gene TRBV7-9 combines with J gene TRBJ1-1; no firm D call. V was cut by 4 bases and J by 4 bases, with 4 bases left in between. The germline V gene has CDR1 SEHNR and CDR2 FQNEAQ (reference sequence). The CDR3 loop spans 11 amino acids. Here the CDR3 DNA reads TGTGCCAGCAGCTGGTTCACTGAAGCTTTCTTT. Its translation: CASSWFTEAFF.

The rearrangement uses TRBV6-6 and TRBJ1-5, with 7 bases identical to TRBD1. J was trimmed by 5 bases and V by 6 bases; bases with no gene match: 7. The CDR3 runs 14 residues. The V gene's germline CDR1 is MNHNY and CDR2 SVGAGI (reference sequence). The CDR3 sequence is CASSSDRSYQPQHF. The CDR3 DNA sequence: TGTGCCAGCAGCTCGGACAGGAGTTATCAGCCCCAGCATTTT.

A single count supports this clone. This rearrangement joins TRBV5-4 to TRBJ2-7; no firm D call. Trimming removed 0 bases at V and 2 bases at J, with 6 bases between. The CDR3 extends over 13 amino acids. Germline CDR1 is SGHNT and CDR2 is YYREEE (reference sequence). CDR3 in amino acids: CASSLDKTYEQYF. The CDR3 DNA reads TGTGCCAGCAGCTTGGACAAGACCTACGAGCAGTACTTC.

The chain is built from TRBV11-2 and TRBJ1-5; D remains unclear. The CDR3 is 13 amino acids. V lost 8 bases and J lost 0, with 8 bases in between. The germline V gene has CDR1 SGHAT and CDR2 FQNNGV. The CDR3 DNA reads as TGTGCCAGCGCCGGGAATAGCAATCAGCCCCAGCATTTT. Its translation: CASAGNSNQPQHF.

This clone was picked up a small number of times. J is TRBJ1-6 and V is TRBV7-2, with D uncertain. V was trimmed by 3 bases and J by 6 bases, leaving 6 bases between them. This CDR3 comprises 13 residues. Germline CDR1 SGHTA, CDR2 FQGNSA. The CDR3 DNA is TGTGCCAGCAGCTTTGTAGTTAATTCACCCCTCCACTTT. Amino acids: CASSFVVNSPLHF.

The chain combines TRBV5-1 with TRBJ1-4; TRBD1 matches at 9 bases. The V gene end was trimmed by 3 bases and the J gene end by 0 bases; junction bases not matched to a gene: 6. The CDR3 covers 17 residues. Germline V gene lookup returns CDR1 SGHRS and CDR2 YFSETQ. DNA for the CDR3: TGCGCCAGCAGCTGGGGGACAGGGCCTGCAACTAATGAAAAACTGTTTTTT. Protein product: CASSWGTGPATNEKLFF.

V gene TRBV5-5 combines with J gene TRBJ1-1, with D maybe TRBD1 (5 bases). The germline CDR1 and CDR2 sequences are SGHKS and YYEKEE (reference sequence). This CDR3 has 15 amino acids. V lost 4 bases, J lost 3 bases, and 16 bases lay in between. CDR3 in DNA: TGTGCCAGCAGCAAGGCGATTGGGGGAGACACTGAAGCTTTCTTT. Encoded protein: CASSKAIGGDTEAFF. Filled out from reference TRBV5-5 and TRBJ1-1, the complete variable domain reads DAGVTQSPTHLIKTRGQQVTLRCSPISGHKSVSWYQQVLGQGPQFIFQYYEKEERGRGNFPDRFSARQFPNYSSELNVNALLLGDSALYLCASSKAIGGDTEAFFGQGTRLTVV.

This chain connects TRBV5-1 to TRBJ1-1; D not resolved. CDR3 size: 13 residues. Germline V gene data show CDR1 as SGHRS and CDR2 as YFSETQ. Trimming pared 1 base from V and 4 bases from J, leaving 8 bases between. The DNA of the CDR3 is TGCGCCAGCAGCTTGTTATCCGGCACTGAAGCTTTCTTT. Protein product: CASSLLSGTEAFF.

The chain couples TRBV9 to TRBJ2-3, with D unclear. Germline CDR1 and CDR2: SGDLS and YYNGEE. The CDR3 sequence is 14 residues long. The germline V and J ends were trimmed by 0 bases and 2 bases, with 7 bases remaining between them. The CDR3 DNA reads as TGTGCCAGCAGCGTAGAGCAGGCCACAGATACGCAGTATTTT. Translation: CASSVEQATDTQYF.

The chain is built from TRBV9 and TRBJ2-1, with 10 bases fitting TRBD1. The CDR3 runs to 16 residues. The germline V gene encodes CDR1 SGDLS and CDR2 YYNGEE. With V trimmed by 2 bases and J by 7 bases, 9 bases remained unmatched. In DNA form, the CDR3 reads TGTGCCAGCAGCGTCGATCCGGGACAGGGGAAAAATGAGCAGTTCTTC. Its protein product is CASSVDPGQGKNEQFF.

The V call is TRBV11-2, the J call TRBJ2-1; maybe TRBD1 (5 bases). Trimming stripped 5 bases from V and 9 bases from J, with 14 bases between. Per the germline V gene, CDR1 is SGHAT and CDR2 is FQNNGV. This CDR3 comprises 13 residues. The CDR3 spells CASSRRGDGEQFF. The CDR3 bases are TGTGCCAGCAGCCGAAGGGGTGACGGTGAGCAGTTCTTC. The full variable domain, in which reference TRBV11-2 and TRBJ2-1 provide the parts outside the CDR3, is EAGVAQSPRYKIIEKRQSVAFWCNPISGHATLYWYQQILGQGPKLLIQFQNNGVVDDSQLPKDRFSAERLKGVDSTLKIQPAKLEDSAVYLCASSRRGDGEQFFGPGTRLTVL.

The J gene is TRBJ1-1, the V gene TRBV5-8; D ambiguous. Germline assignment: CDR1 SGHTS and CDR2 YDEGEE. This CDR3 is 11 amino acids long. The V end was cut by 5 bases, the J end by 0 bases, with 2 bases between. The CDR3 DNA is TGTGCCAGCAGGATGAACACTGAAGCTTTCTTT. It is translated as CASRMNTEAFF.

The chain joins TRBV18 to TRBJ2-7, with 7 positions matching TRBD2. Germline V gene data show CDR1 as KGHSH and CDR2 as LQKENI. The CDR3 has 14 residues. V lost 4 bases and J lost 2; bases outside the gene matches: 5. The CDR3 loop is CASSREGRAYEQYF. The DNA for the CDR3 is TGTGCCAGCTCACGCGAAGGGAGGGCCTACGAGCAGTACTTC.

The V and J genes are TRBV5-1 and TRBJ1-2; D is perhaps TRBD1 (5 bases). V dropped 3 bases and J dropped 6 bases, with 12 bases sitting between them. This CDR3 is built from 13 residues. The germline gives CDR1 SGHRS, CDR2 YFSETQ. CDR3 amino acids: CASSSSLGDGYTF. The DNA for the CDR3 is TGCGCCAGCAGCTCCTCCTTGGGGGATGGCTACACCTTC.

The chain uses TRBV6-6 and TRBJ1-6; 9 bases are shared with TRBD1. This CDR3 contains 14 residues. The V gene's germline CDR1 is MNHNY and CDR2 SVGAGI (reference sequence). Trimming took 2 bases from V and 11 from J; bases not matched to a gene: 4. The CDR3 DNA reads TGTGCCAGCAGTTACCGGGACAGGGAAACACCCCTCCACTTT. This sequence encodes CASSYRDRETPLHF.

This clone was observed a handful of times. The chain carries TRBV6-6 and TRBJ2-7; 8 bases are a match to TRBD1. Trimming cost V 4 bases and J 0 bases; bases outside gene matches: 2. Germline CDR1 reads MNHNY; CDR2 reads SVGAGI (reference sequence). This CDR3 is built from 14 residues. The CDR3 protein is CASSFGQGSYEQYF. In DNA form, the CDR3 reads TGTGCCAGCAGTTTCGGACAGGGCTCCTACGAGCAGTACTTC.

In nucleotides, the CDR3 is TGTGCCTGGAGTGTACGGGGCTATGGCTACACCTTC. Amino acid sequence: CAWSVRGYGYTF. This chain connects TRBV30 to TRBJ1-2; D remains ambiguous. The CDR3 has 12 residues. V was cut by 0 bases and J by 4 bases, with 6 bases left in between. Germline V lookup: CDR1 GTSNPN, CDR2 SVGIG (reference sequence).

The CDR3 sequence is CASRRTGGADTQYF. DNA for the CDR3: TGTGCCAGCAGAAGGACAGGGGGCGCAGATACGCAGTATTTT. The gene calls are TRBV9 and TRBJ2-3, with TRBD1 matching 11 bases. V gave up 5 bases and J gave up 4 bases; unmatched junction bases: 3. Per germline, CDR1 SGDLS and CDR2 YYNGEE. The CDR3 has 14 residues.

The rearrangement uses TRBV11-2 and TRBJ2-7; D unclear. Germline loops: CDR1 SGHAT, CDR2 FQNNGV. V lost 1 base and J 7 bases, leaving 8 bases between the germline ends. CDR3 length: 12 residues. DNA of the CDR3: TGTGCCAGCAGCTTAGGGACGTTAGAGCAGTACTTC. Protein: CASSLGTLEQYF.

The chain couples TRBV5-1 to TRBJ1-5; D uncertain. V lost 1 base and J 4 bases, leaving 6 bases between the germline ends. The CDR3 runs to 13 residues. The germline V gene encodes CDR1 SGHRS and CDR2 YFSETQ. The chain's CDR3 is CASSLSPNQPQHF. In DNA, the CDR3 is TGCGCCAGCAGCTTGTCCCCAAATCAGCCCCAGCATTTT. Looking up the rest from reference TRBV5-1 and TRBJ1-5 gives the full variable domain: KAGVTQTPRYLIKTRGQQVTLSCSPISGHRSVSWYQQTPGQGLQFLFEYFSETQRNKGNFPGRFSGRQFSNSRSEMNVSTLELGDSALYLCASSLSPNQPQHFGDGTRLSIL.

The V gene is TRBV7-8, the J gene TRBJ2-2; 10 positions match TRBD1. Germline lookup yields CDR1 SGHVS and CDR2 FQNEAQ. The ends lost 4 bases at V and 7 bases at J; junction bases unmatched: 6. This CDR3 has 15 amino acids. In DNA form, the CDR3 reads TGTGCCAGCAGCTCGACAGGGGGCTTCGTCGGGGAGCTGTTTTTT. Protein product: CASSSTGGFVGELFF.

The genes are TRBV5-1 and TRBJ2-2, with D possibly being TRBD1 or TRBD2 (5 bases each). Trimming left V 2 bases short and J 8 bases short, with 16 bases between. Germline CDR1 SGHRS, CDR2 YFSETQ. This CDR3 region has 15 residues. DNA of the CDR3: TGCGCCAGCAGCTTTAGCCGGGACCTAAGGGGGGAGCTGTTTTTT. Protein sequence: CASSFSRDLRGELFF.

The chain combines TRBV6-5 with TRBJ1-2, with 8 bases matching TRBD1. CDR3 length: 15 residues. Looked up from germline, CDR1 is MNHEY and CDR2 is SVGAGI. Unmatched junction bases numbered 14, after V lost 6 bases and J lost 8 bases. CDR3 region: CASSSGQGTSRGYTF. The CDR3 coding sequence is TGTGCCAGCAGCTCTGGACAGGGAACGTCTCGGGGCTACACCTTC.

The chain uses TRBV28 and TRBJ2-3, with D perhaps given as TRBD1 or TRBD2 (6 bases each). The ends were cut back, 6 bases at V and 1 base at J, with 14 bases in the middle. The CDR3 has 15 residues. In germline, CDR1 is MDHEN, CDR2 SYDVKM. The DNA for the CDR3 is TGTGCCAGCAGCTACCGGGGGCCGCGCACAGATACGCAGTATTTT. This codes for CASSYRGPRTDTQYF.

The chain links TRBV27 to TRBJ1-1; 10 nucleotides agree with TRBD1. The CDR3 is 16 amino acids. Germline CDR1 and CDR2: MNHEY and SMNVEV (reference sequence). J was trimmed by 1 base and V by 3 bases; bases with no gene match: 5. In DNA, the CDR3 is TGTGCCAGCAGTTTTGATTGGGACAGGGGGAACACTGAAGCTTTCTTT. Amino acid sequence: CASSFDWDRGNTEAFF.

J is TRBJ2-1 and V is TRBV9, with TRBD2 identical over 11 bases. Germline V CDR1 and CDR2: SGDLS, YYNGEE. V lost 4 bases and J lost 4; bases outside the gene matches: 4. This CDR3 has 15 residues. The CDR3 coding sequence is TGTGCCAGCAGCTTCAGACTAGCGGGATACAATGAGCAGTTCTTC. Translation gives CASSFRLAGYNEQFF.

This sequence joins TRBV29-1 and TRBJ1-1; a possible D gene is TRBD1 (5 bases). This CDR3 is 13 amino acids long. Trimming shortened V by 6 bases and J by 4 bases, and 15 bases separated the two germline ends. The germline V gene encodes CDR1 SQVTM and CDR2 ANQGSEA. This chain's CDR3 is CSVANKGSTEAFF. As DNA, the CDR3 is TGCAGCGTCGCGAATAAGGGGAGCACTGAAGCTTTCTTT.

The chain is built from TRBV27 and TRBJ2-7; perhaps TRBD1 as D (6 bases). Germline V gene data show CDR1 as MNHEY and CDR2 as SMNVEV (reference sequence). CDR3 size: 15 residues. V lost 3 bases, J lost 9 bases, and 21 bases lay in between. The CDR3 nucleotides read TGTGCCAGCAGTTTGCCTTGGGTCTTGGGGGCTGGGCAGTACTTC. Residues: CASSLPWVLGAGQYF.

The V and J genes are TRBV10-2 and TRBJ2-2; 8 positions agree with TRBD2. This CDR3 spans 16 amino acids. From germline, CDR1 is WSHSY and CDR2 SAAADI. V was clipped by 3 bases and J by 4 bases; unmatched bases: 7. The CDR3 DNA reads as TGCGCCAGCAGTGACCCCGGGGGGGCAGGCACCGGGGAGCTGTTTTTT. Translating it yields CASSDPGGAGTGELFF.